Sequencing of this T cell receptor beta chain was carried out in a study of OX40 agonist ivuxolimab in advanced cancers. Regarding the complete study: The costimulatory receptor OX40 (CD134) was targeted by ivuxolimab, a fully human IgG2 agonistic monoclonal antibody. Intravenous ivuxolimab was administered to patients every 2 weeks at six dose levels: 0.01, 0.1, 0.3, 1.5, 3 and 10 mg/kg. Of the approximately 54 dose-escalation patients, hepatocellular carcinoma was present in about 20, melanoma in approximately 15, renal cell carcinoma in 9 and head and neck cancer in 9. A male proportion of approximately 83% and a mean age of 60 years, ranging from 23 to 79, were recorded for the dose-escalation cohort. Prior anti-PD-1, anti-PD-L1 or anti-CTLA-4 therapy was permitted, and checkpoint inhibitors had been received by about two fifths of dose-escalation patients. Three dose-escalation patients achieved partial responses, one with hepatocellular carcinoma and two with cutaneous melanoma. Peripheral TCRbeta sequencing aimed to test whether ivuxolimab altered TCR sequence diversity and caused clonal T-cell expansion. The paper describes the monotherapy dose-escalation part (N = 52 patients) of the phase I trial of ivuxolimab.

Overall results and qualifications from the work: In partial responders in the 0.1-3.0 mg/kg groups, normalized peripheral clonal expansion was found to be among the lowest, especially among CD8+ T cells. Low levels of normalized T-cell clonal expansion were also seen in some patients who did not respond. On average, CD8+ T cells showed more expanded clones than CD4+ T cells after ivuxolimab. Antigen specificity was not determined for the clonally expanded peripheral T cells. At doses from 0.1 to 3.0 mg/kg, clonal expansion was seen in both CD4+ and CD8+ blood T cells between baseline and week 6.

Genomic DNA was extracted from sorted cells for sequencing of the TCRbeta CDR3 region. The immunoSEQ Assay was used for sequencing of TCRbeta CDR3 regions. The source is immuneACCESS, and TCRdb retained only in-frame sequences with V and J called. Part of the clones is not carried over; for the studies checked, unresolved V genes explain less than half of this, and the remainder is unexplained. A total of 100,000 to 120,000 clones appear in this sample, 89% of them only once. Less than 0.3% of the sample lies in the top ten. Reading the germline V gene (reference sequence) gives CDR1 SEHNR and CDR2 FQNEAQ. The CDR3 covers 13 residues, taking in both the cysteine and the phenylalanine. Solely the CDR3 DNA is kept, with 39 bases framed from the first base. Ends trimmed: V by 6 bases, J by 9 bases; bases unmatched to a gene: 6. In the case of this clone: The antigen this receptor binds is unknown. Base-call qualities are not available, and no considerably larger clone is one nucleotide away.

Patients with autoimmune disease history or receiving systemic immunosuppression were excluded from the trial. Peripheral blood for TCR sequencing was collected from all dose cohorts at baseline, on cycle 4 day 1, and on cycle 7 day 1. Samples were obtained from an open-label, multicenter, first-in-human phase I dose-escalation trial of ivuxolimab. Adults with locally advanced or metastatic melanoma, renal cell, hepatocellular, or head and neck squamous cell carcinoma were enrolled in the trial. Before TCR sequencing, CD4+ T cells and CD8+ T cells were sorted from peripheral blood as separate populations.

This clonotype originated in an adult with an advanced solid tumor such as melanoma, head and neck, liver or kidney cancer. The chain is encoded by TRBV7-9 joined to TRBJ2-3; TRBD2 fits 10 bases in the junction. The sample here was CD4+ or CD8+ T cells sorted from blood, taken in a trial of the OX40 agonist ivuxolimab. The CDR3: CASSLAGVETQYF. The nucleotide sequence is TGTGCCAGCAGTCTAGCGGGGGTGGAAACGCAGTATTTT.